The 9 T cell receptor beta chains presented below share a single source sample, sequenced in a study of blood T cell repertoires in COVID-19. Clones were sequenced by immunoSEQ multiplex PCR, and TCRdb holds only the in-frame ones, with some missing. Of a few hundred thousand clones listed, around 80% are singletons. The sequenced sample consisted of peripheral blood. These receptors all stem from a woman older than 75 with acute or convalescent COVID-19.

The chain recombines TRBV7-2 with TRBJ2-1; a possible D gene is TRBD2 (5 bases). The germline CDR1 and CDR2 sequences are SGHTA and FQGNSA. This CDR3 is 12 amino acids long. V shed 5 bases and J shed 3 bases, with 5 bases lying between them. For the CDR3, the DNA is TGTGCCAGCAGCCGGGGCTACAATGAGCAGTTCTTC. Translated: CASSRGYNEQFF.

The rearrangement joins TRBV12-5 to TRBJ2-3; maybe TRBD1 (6 bases). The length of the CDR3 is 15 residues. The V and J ends lost 2 bases and 3 bases respectively, with 12 bases between them. The germline V gene encodes CDR1 LGHNT and CDR2 FRNRAP. In nucleotides, the CDR3 is TGTGCTAGTGGTTTGATACAGGGTAGGACAGATACGCAGTATTTT. It is translated as CASGLIQGRTDTQYF.

This chain links TRBV12-3 or TRBV12-4 with TRBJ1-2; D may be TRBD1 (5 bases). Trimming left V 3 bases short and J 2 bases short, with 7 bases between. The CDR3 runs 13 residues. The CDR3 sequence: CASSLTANYGYTF. CDR3 DNA sequence: TGTGCCAGCAGTTTGACAGCGAACTATGGCTACACCTTC.

This chain links TRBV21-1 with TRBJ1-3; the table's TRBD1 call for D was not verified on the DNA. TRBV21-1 is tagged as a pseudogene. The CDR3 extends over 18 amino acids. The CDR3 nucleotides read TGTGCCAGCAGTTCATCCCTCCCCGAGACAGGGGGCACAAACACCATATATTTT. Translated: CASSSSLPETGGTNTIYF.

The chain links TRBV6-2 or TRBV6-3 to TRBJ1-2; 9 nucleotides align to TRBD1. V gave up 0 bases and J gave up 4 bases; unmatched junction bases: 9. CDR1 is MNHEY, CDR2 SVGEGT, per germline. There are 17 residues in the CDR3. Written as DNA, the CDR3 is TGTGCCAGCAGTTACTCGATCCCTTTGACAGGGGGCTATGGCTACACCTTC. Protein sequence: CASSYSIPLTGGYGYTF.

The CDR3 nucleotides are TGTGCCAGCAGCCCACAGGGACAGGGAGGAAACGAGCAGTACTTC. Translating it yields CASSPQGQGGNEQYF. The genes are TRBV11-3 and TRBJ2-7, with 9 bases identical to TRBD1. Trimming took 5 bases from V and 5 from J; bases not matched to a gene: 10. The germline gives CDR1 SGHNT, CDR2 YENEEA. This CDR3 region has 15 residues. Based on the CDR3 plus reference TRBV11-3 and TRBJ2-7, the full variable domain is EAGVVQSPRYKIIEKKQPVAFWCNPISGHNTLYWYLQNLGQGPELLIRYENEEAVDDSQLPKDRFSAERLKGVDSTLKIQPAELGDSAVYLCASSPQGQGGNEQYFGPGTRLTVT.

The CDR3 bases are TGCGCCAGCAGCTTTCAGCGCAATGAGCAGTTCTTC. Translated: CASSFQRNEQFF. The genes are TRBV5-1 and TRBJ2-1, with no clear D. Germline CDR1 is SGHRS and CDR2 is YFSETQ. CDR3 length equals 12 residues. Deletions cut 2 bases from V and 6 bases from J, with 6 bases between.

The chain couples TRBV12-3 or TRBV12-4 to TRBJ1-5; D unclear. CDR3 length: 12 residues. Trimming pared 3 bases from V and 11 bases from J, leaving 11 bases between. The DNA of the CDR3 is TGTGCCAGCAGTTTCGCCGCCGAGGCCCAGCATTTT. The encoded protein is CASSFAAEAQHF.

The chain uses TRBV5-4 and TRBJ2-1; TRBD1 is a possible D gene (6 bases). This CDR3 comprises 12 residues. Trimming left V 5 bases short and J 10 bases short, with 13 bases between. CDR1 and CDR2 (germline): SGHNT, YYREEE (reference sequence). CDR3 bases: TGTGCCAGCAGTTATCAGGGGAACGAGCAGTTCTTC. This codes for CASSYQGNEQFF.